Presented here are 2 T cell receptor beta chains from one specimen sequenced in a study of shared T cell receptors in the human thymus. Measured with immunoSEQ multiplex PCR; TCRdb has only the in-frame clones, and not every one. The table includes 500,000 to 750,000 clones, around 87% detected once. These data are also associated with another study on human thymus T cells.

Sequencing was carried out using thymocytes. These receptors were collected from a boy in the first two years of life with a congenital heart defect.

This chain connects TRBV5-8 to TRBJ2-3, with 10 bases fitting TRBD2. Germline lookup yields CDR1 SGHTS and CDR2 YDEGEE. This CDR3 has 16 residues. V trimming: 2 bases; J trimming: 3 bases; junction bases outside the gene matches: 6. The CDR3 sequence is CASSFGLAGATDTQYF. DNA for the CDR3: TGTGCCAGCAGCTTTGGGCTAGCGGGAGCAACAGATACGCAGTATTTT.

This chain connects TRBV14 to TRBJ2-2; 11 bases are a match to TRBD2. The germline gives CDR1 SGHDN, CDR2 FVKESK. The CDR3 is made up of 17 amino acids. V lost 4 bases to trimming and J lost 0 bases; unmatched junction nucleotides: 4. The CDR3 here is CASSRRTSGSNTGELFF. In DNA, the CDR3 is TGTGCCAGCAGCCGAAGGACTAGCGGGTCGAACACCGGGGAGCTGTTTTTT.